These 11 T cell receptor beta chains share one sample of origin, sequenced in a study of beta chain features in type 1 diabetes. Study-wide findings and caveats: Type 1 diabetes patients had moderately but significantly shorter TCRB CDR3s in all four CD4+ subsets.

Expressed TCRB transcripts were sequenced after all isolated RNA was converted to cDNA. Produced via immunoSEQ multiplex PCR; TCRdb's table is partial and in-frame only. The sample has over 650,000 clones, around 15% seen once. These receptors have no known antigen. Material for sequencing was naive CD4+ T cells from blood. The receptors here all came from a young man with type 1 diabetes.

This clone has just a few counts. Here the CDR3 reads CASANRVEGGYTF. CDR3 DNA sequence: TGTGCCAGCGCCAACAGGGTAGAGGGTGGCTACACCTTC. V is TRBV2 and J is TRBJ1-2, with D maybe TRBD1 (6 bases). The CDR3 runs 13 residues. Germline CDR1 is SNHLY and CDR2 is FYNNEI. Between the trimmed V and J ends, which lost 8 bases and 7 bases, there was a span of 17 bases.

This clone was observed a few times. This chain uses TRBV14 with TRBJ1-6; D gene uncertain. The V gene lost 0 bases and the J gene lost 7 bases, with 10 bases spanning the gap. This CDR3 is 15 amino acids long. Germline CDR1 is SGHDN and CDR2 is FVKESK. The CDR3: CASSQDWTGNSPLHF. The CDR3 bases are TGTGCCAGCAGCCAAGATTGGACCGGGAATTCACCCCTCCACTTT. Supplemented by reference TRBV14 and TRBJ1-6, the full variable domain reads EAGVTQFPSHSVIEKGQTVTLRCDPISGHDNLYWYRRVMGKEIKFLLHFVKESKQDESGMPNNRFLAERTGGTYSTLKVQPAELEDSGVYFCASSQDWTGNSPLHFGNGTRLTVT.

The sample holds a few counts of this clone. The chain employs TRBV6-5 and TRBJ2-7; no firm D call. The ends were cut back, 5 bases at V and 5 bases at J, with 7 bases in the middle. Germline lookup yields CDR1 MNHEY and CDR2 SVGAGI. The CDR3 extends over 11 amino acids. The CDR3 nucleotides read TGTGCCAGCAGTAATACCGACGAGCAGTACTTC. Translated: CASSNTDEQYF.

V is TRBV9 and J is TRBJ2-5, with D hard to call. CDR1 is SGDLS and CDR2 is YYNGEE in the germline V gene. V shed 4 bases and J shed 5 bases, with 15 bases lying between them. The CDR3 totals 14 residues. The CDR3 loop reads CASSINLGPETQYF. In nucleotides, the CDR3 is TGTGCCAGCAGCATTAACTTAGGGCCCGAGACCCAGTACTTC.

The chain joins TRBV9 to TRBJ1-6; D remains unclear. This CDR3 contains 14 residues. Germline CDR1 reads SGDLS; CDR2 reads YYNGEE. V was cut by 1 base and J by 6 bases, with 8 bases left in between. This CDR3 is CASSVNERNSPLHF. In DNA, the CDR3 is TGTGCCAGCAGCGTAAATGAGCGTAATTCACCCCTCCACTTT.

The chain recombines TRBV5-4 with TRBJ1-2; D possibly corresponds to TRBD1 (5 bases). The CDR3 runs 13 residues. V lost 4 bases to trimming and J lost 12 bases, with 19 bases between them. CDR1 is SGHNT, CDR2 YYREEE, per germline (reference sequence). The CDR3: CASSDGTERGNTF. The CDR3 DNA reads TGTGCCAGCAGCGACGGGACGGAGCGTGGAAACACCTTC.

This rearrangement joins TRBV5-1 to TRBJ1-5, with TRBD1 matching over 8 bases. Looked up from germline, CDR1 is SGHRS and CDR2 is YFSETQ. CDR3 length: 18 amino acids. V trimming: 4 bases; J trimming: 1 base; junction bases outside the gene matches: 13. The DNA for the CDR3 is TGCGCCAGCAGCCAGCGACAGGGGAGTATTGTGAGCAATCAGCCCCAGCATTTT. Its translation: CASSQRQGSIVSNQPQHF. The full variable domain, its missing parts supplied by reference TRBV5-1 and TRBJ1-5, is KAGVTQTPRYLIKTRGQQVTLSCSPISGHRSVSWYQQTPGQGLQFLFEYFSETQRNKGNFPGRFSGRQFSNSRSEMNVSTLELGDSALYLCASSQRQGSIVSNQPQHFGDGTRLSIL.

This clone came up a few times. The J gene is TRBJ1-2, the V gene TRBV30; the D gene is possibly TRBD1 (5 bases). The CDR3 consists of 12 residues. V was shortened by 5 bases and J by 10 bases, with 17 bases between the two germline ends. Germline V gene data show CDR1 as GTSNPN and CDR2 as SVGIG (reference sequence). DNA of the CDR3: TGTGCCTGGGGCACCGGGACGAGAAACTACACCTTC. Its translation is CAWGTGTRNYTF.

This clone turned up a few times. The V call is TRBV30, the J call TRBJ2-7, with D hard to call. The CDR3 has 13 residues. The ends were cut back, 0 bases at V and 4 bases at J, with 10 bases in the middle. Germline V gives CDR1 GTSNPN, CDR2 SVGIG (reference sequence). The CDR3 loop reads CAWSVRVGYEQYF. For the CDR3, the DNA is TGTGCCTGGAGTGTAAGGGTTGGTTACGAGCAGTACTTC.

The genes are TRBV6-5 and TRBJ2-7; D ambiguous. Trimming left V 7 bases short and J 1 base short, with 11 bases between. Germline CDR1 MNHEY, CDR2 SVGAGI. CDR3 size: 13 residues. In DNA, the CDR3 is TGTGCCAGCACCCCCCAGATGTCCTACGAGCAGTACTTC. As protein: CASTPQMSYEQYF.

This clone was picked up a small number of times. The J gene is TRBJ2-5, the V gene TRBV5-1; D is perhaps TRBD1 (5 bases). V lost 2 bases and J lost 2, with 10 bases in between. CDR3 length: 14 amino acids. CDR1 is SGHRS, CDR2 YFSETQ, per germline. The CDR3 DNA follows: TGCGCCAGCAGCTTAGCCAGGGCACAAGAGACCCAGTACTTC. Translation: CASSLARAQETQYF.